The 5 T cell receptor beta chains below were found in one sample sequenced in a study of vaccination and CD4 T cells after COVID-19. At the Johns Hopkins FTIC core, DNA taken from cultured CD4+ T cells was sequenced by way of the Oncomine TCR Beta short-read assay. TCRdb ran MiXCR on the PCR reads and lists one entry per CDR3 protein. The sample has about 15,000 distinct CDR3 sequences; 73% are singletons. As to treatment: 10-day PBMC culture with coronavirus spike peptide pools or control peptides (ViraFEST assay). No antigen is known for these receptors. The material sequenced was CD4+ T cells from blood, cultured in vitro. The receptors stem from a human donor who had recovered from COVID-19.

This clonotype came up a few times. V is TRBV20-1 and J is TRBJ2-7; 7 bases are a match to TRBD1. The CDR3 extends over 14 amino acids. The germline V gene encodes CDR1 DFQATT and CDR2 SNEGSKA (reference sequence). The J segment lost 3 bases and the V segment lost 5 bases, leaving 10 bases of the junction unmatched. The CDR3 region is CSARPRTGIYEQYF. The CDR3 DNA reads as TGCAGTGCTCGTCCCAGGACAGGAATCTACGAGCAGTACTTC.

The chain recombines TRBV27 with TRBJ1-2; TRBD1 might be the D (5 bases). Trimming pared 6 bases from V and 4 bases from J, leaving 15 bases between. There are 14 residues in the CDR3. Germline V gives CDR1 MNHEY, CDR2 SMNVEV (reference sequence). CDR3 in amino acids: CASRNPRDRYGYTF. The CDR3 DNA sequence: TGTGCCAGCAGAAACCCCCGGGACCGCTATGGCTACACCTTC.

This clonotype was counted between two and nine times. The rearrangement uses TRBV2 and TRBJ1-1; D not certain. CDR1 and CDR2 from the germline V gene are SNHLY and FYNNEI. Between the trimmed V and J ends, which lost 6 bases and 4 bases, there was a span of 9 bases. The CDR3 spans 12 residues. The CDR3 protein is CASRGSGTEAFF. In DNA form, the CDR3 reads TGTGCCAGCAGGGGATCGGGCACTGAAGCTTTCTTT.

V is TRBV28 and J is TRBJ2-3; D is perhaps TRBD2 (5 bases). CDR3 length equals 14 residues. Germline V gives CDR1 MDHEN, CDR2 SYDVKM. V lost 2 bases and J 6 bases, leaving 12 bases between the germline ends. The CDR3 loop reads CASSLLASRDTQYF. For the CDR3, the DNA is TGTGCCAGCAGTTTACTAGCTTCCAGGGATACGCAGTATTTT. Supplemented by reference TRBV28 and TRBJ2-3, the full variable domain reads DVKVTQSSRYLVKRTGEKVFLECVQDMDHENMFWYRQDPGLGLRLIYFSYDVKMKEKGDIPEGYSVSREKKERFSLILESASTNQTSMYLCASSLLASRDTQYFGPGTRLTVL.

This clonotype was counted a few times. The J gene is TRBJ1-1, the V gene TRBV20-1; maybe TRBD1 (6 bases). Looked up from germline, CDR1 is DFQATT and CDR2 is SNEGSKA (reference sequence). V was shortened by 1 base and J by 3 bases, with 12 bases between the two germline ends. There are 14 residues in the CDR3. Here the CDR3 reads CSARGQYRDTEAFF. In nucleotides, the CDR3 is TGCAGTGCTAGAGGGCAATACAGGGACACTGAAGCTTTCTTT.